This is a list of T cell receptor beta chains from one sample in a study of CD8 T cells in ankylosing spondylitis. TCRdb analysed the 5' RACE reads with MiXCR anew, one entry per CDR3 protein. The sample has around 230,000 distinct CDR3 sequences, over 8.5% seen once. Source material: blood, either unsorted or a sorted T cell fraction (not recorded which). Every receptor here comes from a male donor with ankylosing spondylitis or in good health (not recorded which). The CDR3 runs from the conserved cysteine through the conserved F or W. Fields, in order: CDR3 length, D gene, J gene, V gene, clone size, CDR3 protein, CDR3 DNA. The D gene is left open where the match is weak. Clone size is given for some rows only: seen once, a few or many times, or a class if the clone is expanded.

13 - TRBJ1-1 TRBV5-6 many CASRGQMNTEAFF TGTGCCAGCAGGGGGCAGATGAACACTGAAGCTTTCTTT
15 - TRBJ2-7 TRBV5-1 few CASSLEQGGPYEQYF TGCGCCAGCAGCTTGGAACAGGGGGGGCCCTACGAGCAGTACTTC
15 TRBD1 TRBJ2-5 TRBV6-1 many CASRNRRDSQETQYF TGTGCCAGCAGAAACCGAAGGGACAGTCAAGAGACCCAGTACTTC
13 - TRBJ1-5 TRBV12-3/TRBV12-4 many CASSLGGAQPQHF TGTGCCAGCAGTTTAGGAGGGGCTCAGCCCCAGCATTTT
18 - TRBJ2-1 TRBV4-1 many CASSQEIGGRYGYNEQFF TGCGCCAGCAGCCAAGAGATAGGAGGCAGGTATGGGTACAATGAGCAGTTCTTC
13 - TRBJ2-7 TRBV7-8 few CASSFPGADEQYF TGTGCCAGCAGCTTTCCGGGGGCCGACGAGCAGTACTTC
15 TRBD1 TRBJ2-2 TRBV5-5 few CASSLGTGPPGELFF TGTGCCAGCAGCTTGGGGACAGGGCCCCCAGGGGAGCTGTTTTTT
15 - TRBJ2-3 TRBV5-1 - CASSRGAQGTDTQYF TGCGCCAGCAGTCGGGGGGCGCAGGGGACAGATACGCAGTATTTT
15 - TRBJ1-2 TRBV7-9 few CASSLARAMGYGYTF TGTGCCAGCAGCTTAGCGCGTGCGATGGGCTATGGCTACACCTTC
13 - TRBJ2-7 TRBV6-2/TRBV6-3 many CASTRRATYEQYF TGTGCCAGCACCCGCCGGGCAACCTACGAGCAGTACTTC
15 - TRBJ1-2 TRBV20-1 many CSARDSRGEVSGYTF TGCAGTGCTAGAGATTCGCGGGGGGAAGTAAGTGGCTACACCTTC
13 - TRBJ1-5 TRBV5-1 many CASSLTPGEPQHF TGCGCCAGCAGCCTGACCCCGGGTGAGCCCCAGCATTTT
12 - TRBJ2-2 TRBV29-1 many CSGVSGTGELFF TGCAGCGGCGTCTCGGGGACCGGGGAGCTGTTTTTT
13 - TRBJ1-1 TRBV12-3/TRBV12-4 - CASSLAGVSEAFF TGTGCCAGCAGTTTAGCAGGGGTTTCGGAAGCTTTCTTT
15 TRBD1 TRBJ2-1 TRBV5-1 many CASSLALGQGNEQFF TGCGCCAGCAGCTTGGCCCTGGGACAGGGGAATGAGCAGTTCTTC
14 - TRBJ1-1 TRBV18 - CASSSEHQGTEAFF TGTGCCAGCTCATCCGAACATCAGGGAACTGAAGCTTTCTTT
12 - TRBJ2-7 TRBV10-2 many CASRLVGGEQYF TGCGCCAGCCGACTCGTGGGGGGAGAGCAGTACTTC
14 - TRBJ1-2 TRBV7-2 - CASSLSTQSYGYTF TGTGCCAGCAGCCTATCGACCCAGAGCTATGGCTACACCTTC
14 TRBD1 TRBJ1-1 TRBV20-1 many CSAQRGHANTEAFF TGCAGTGCTCAAAGGGGGCACGCAAACACTGAAGCTTTCTTT
14 - TRBJ1-5 TRBV5-1 many CASSDGHSNQPQHF TGCGCCAGCAGTGACGGCCATAGCAATCAGCCCCAGCATTTT
13 TRBD2 TRBJ2-7 TRBV10-3 many CAISQGGNYEQYF TGTGCCATCTCCCAGGGAGGGAACTACGAGCAGTACTTC
15 - TRBJ2-3 TRBV12-3/TRBV12-4 many CASSLAGYSTDTQYF TGTGCCAGCAGTTTAGCGGGATACAGCACAGATACGCAGTATTTT
14 - TRBJ2-1 TRBV29-1 many CSVDGQGPDNEQFF TGCAGCGTTGATGGTCAGGGGCCCGACAATGAGCAGTTCTTC
12 - TRBJ2-3 TRBV10-3 many CAISEGPDTQYF TGTGCCATCAGTGAAGGACCAGATACGCAGTATTTT
13 - TRBJ2-7 TRBV7-2 few CASSLDQVYEQYF TGTGCCAGCAGCTTAGATCAAGTCTACGAGCAGTACTTC
14 - TRBJ2-2 TRBV7-2 many CASSSGGATGELFF TGTGCCAGCAGCTCAGGGGGGGCCACCGGGGAGCTGTTTTTT
15 - TRBJ1-3 TRBV7-2 many CASSSEYSSGNTIYF TGTGCCAGCAGCTCGGAATACAGCTCTGGAAACACCATATATTTT
16 - TRBJ2-5 TRBV7-7 many CASSLLALADQETQYF TGTGCTAGCAGCTTATTGGCCTTAGCGGATCAAGAGACCCAGTACTTC
15 - TRBJ2-5 TRBV4-2 - CASSQEHGPQETQYF TGTGCCAGCAGCCAAGAGCATGGGCCGCAAGAGACCCAGTACTTC
16 TRBD1 TRBJ2-3 TRBV20-1 many CSARDGSGTATDTQYF TGCAGTGCTAGAGATGGGTCCGGGACAGCCACAGATACGCAGTATTTT
11 - TRBJ2-1 TRBV10-3 few CASGADNEQFF TGTGCCAGCGGGGCCGACAATGAGCAGTTCTTC
16 TRBD2 TRBJ2-1 TRBV6-2/TRBV6-3 - CASSYRSGGPGNEQFF TGTGCCAGCAGCTACAGGTCGGGAGGGCCTGGGAATGAGCAGTTCTTC
14 TRBD2 TRBJ2-7 TRBV20-1 - CSVRTSGPPGEQYF TGCAGTGTTCGGACTAGCGGGCCCCCTGGGGAGCAGTACTTC
13 - TRBJ2-1 TRBV7-3 - CASSSGPSRTQFF TGTGCCAGCAGCAGCGGGCCTTCGAGAACGCAGTTCTTC
15 - TRBJ1-3 TRBV10-3 many CAISFGGGSGNTIYF TGTGCCATCAGTTTTGGAGGAGGCTCTGGAAACACCATATATTTT
12 - TRBJ2-2 TRBV20-1 many CSARDNTGELFF TGCAGTGCTAGAGATAACACCGGGGAGCTGTTTTTT
14 - TRBJ1-6 TRBV7-6 - CASSPGGEASPLHF TGTGCCAGCAGCCCCGGTGGGGAAGCATCACCCCTCCACTTT
13 - TRBJ2-7 TRBV20-1 many CRASRGSLSEQYF TGCAGGGCATCCAGGGGCTCCCTAAGCGAGCAGTACTTC
12 TRBD1 TRBJ1-2 TRBV20-1 few CSAPQGADGYTF TGCAGTGCTCCACAGGGGGCTGATGGCTACACCTTC
16 TRBD1 TRBJ2-2 TRBV9 many CASSPLGQGVTGELFF TGTGCCAGCAGCCCCCTGGGACAGGGCGTAACCGGGGAGCTGTTTTTT
14 TRBD1 TRBJ2-5 TRBV4-3 many CASSQDRTGKTQYF TGCGCCAGCAGCCAAGATCGGACAGGGAAGACCCAGTACTTC
15 - TRBJ2-1 TRBV12-3/TRBV12-4 - CASTLWGGARYEQFF TGTGCCAGCACCCTGTGGGGGGGGGCAAGGTATGAGCAGTTCTTC
15 - TRBJ2-3 TRBV5-1 many CASSLAVGRGDTQYF TGCGCCAGCAGCTTGGCGGTGGGGAGAGGAGATACGCAGTATTTT
14 - TRBJ1-5 TRBV10-3 many CAISEVSSNQPQHF TGTGCCATCTCGGAGGTGTCCTCCAATCAGCCCCAGCATTTT
15 TRBD1 TRBJ2-2 TRBV12-3/TRBV12-4 many CASRSGTVNTGELFF TGTGCCAGCAGGTCCGGGACAGTAAACACCGGGGAGCTGTTTTTT
15 - TRBJ2-1 TRBV7-2 many CASKKQGAAYNEQFF TGTGCCAGCAAGAAGCAGGGCGCAGCTTACAATGAGCAGTTCTTC
13 TRBD2 TRBJ2-1 TRBV10-3 many CAMRREGDNEQFF TGTGCCATGAGACGGGAGGGTGACAATGAGCAGTTCTTC
14 - TRBJ2-1 TRBV19 few CASSIGPRGNEQFF TGTGCCAGTAGTATAGGTCCGCGGGGCAATGAGCAGTTCTTC
14 - TRBJ2-5 TRBV7-2 - CASSFSGYRETQYF TGTGCCAGCAGCTTTTCAGGGTACCGAGAGACCCAGTACTTC
15 TRBD1 TRBJ2-1 TRBV5-6 many CASSRAGQGTNEQFF TGTGCCAGCAGCCGAGCGGGACAGGGGACGAATGAGCAGTTCTTC
15 TRBD1 TRBJ2-5 TRBV11-2 many CASSRVKGASVTQYF TGTGCCAGCAGCCGGGTGAAGGGGGCGTCGGTGACCCAGTACTTC
15 - TRBJ1-2 TRBV20-1 many CSAREGSWGGYGYTF TGCAGTGCTAGAGAGGGCTCTTGGGGGGGTTATGGCTACACCTTC
13 - TRBJ1-6 TRBV6-2/TRBV6-3 many CASSLPRLSPLHF TGTGCCAGCAGTTTACCCCGCCTTTCACCCCTCCACTTT
14 - TRBJ2-7 TRBV2 few CASSDGQFLYEQYF TGTGCCAGCAGTGACGGTCAGTTTCTCTACGAGCAGTACTTC
16 TRBD1 TRBJ1-1 TRBV6-1 few CATLPGQGPMGVRAFF TGTGCCACCCTCCCCGGACAGGGGCCCATGGGGGTGAGGGCTTTCTTT
14 - TRBJ2-2 TRBV10-2 many CASKMQGGPGELFF TGCGCCAGCAAGATGCAGGGGGGGCCCGGGGAGCTGTTTTTT
17 - TRBJ1-5 TRBV6-2/TRBV6-3 - CASSVTSVRYSNQPQHF TGTGCCAGCAGCGTTACATCAGTCAGATATAGCAATCAGCCCCAGCATTTT
13 - TRBJ1-1 TRBV5-1 many CASSLEGNTEAFF TGCGCCAGCAGCTTGGAGGGGAACACTGAAGCTTTCTTT
16 - TRBJ2-5 TRBV4-3 few CASSQEGGGVQETQYF TGCGCCAGCAGCCAAGAAGGCGGAGGAGTTCAAGAGACCCAGTACTTC